What follows is one T cell receptor (beta chain) and its context. Its binding antigen is unknown. Per-base qualities were not stored, and no clone one base away is much larger. Libraries were made using the immunoSEQ multiplex PCR assay. For the multiplex PCR, a mixture combining 60 forward primers for TCR Vbeta segments and 13 reverse primers for TCR Jbeta segments was used. The CDR3 region of rearranged TCR beta genes was amplified from genomic DNA by a multiplex PCR assay. On the Illumina HiSeq System, the amplified TCR beta libraries were sequenced as 87-base-pair reads. Per the original workflow: In a later analysis, some 80 million unique TCR beta chains were counted across the 500 to 850 repertoires, and roughly 10 million of these chains were shared by at least two donors. A nearest-neighbor algorithm error-corrected the raw reads and collapsed the reads into unique sequences, merging closely related sequences to remove PCR and sequencing errors. To assign V, D and J gene segments, CDR3 sequences were aligned to IMGT reference sequences. Each retained sequence needed at least a six-nucleotide match to both a V gene segment and a J gene segment. Rearrangements were called productive when the CDR3 lacked stop codons and stayed in frame with V and J; all others were non-productive. CDR3 was defined by IMGT convention, running from the second conserved V-encoded cysteine to the conserved J-encoded phenylalanine. In an earlier analysis of more than 550 of the donors, sequences lacking an unambiguous match to a single V gene segment were excluded. In an earlier analysis of a few hundred of the donors, V segments were called functional above 56.7% productive rearrangements and were called segregating when the between-donor standard deviation exceeded 5%. A statistical classification framework was built to diagnose cytomegalovirus status from the catalog of TCR beta chain sequences. V and J gene assignment, in a later analysis, came from comparing TCR nucleotide sequences with IMGT/GENE-DB human TR gene sequences. A later analysis assigned CDR3 sequences and most-parsimonious VDJ recombination scenarios with the TCRdist pipeline. A later analysis defined each TCR beta chain by its CDR3 amino acid sequence plus V-gene family, and excluded reads lacking a unique V-gene family. A later analysis removed 550 to 700 highly shared, low-generation-probability nucleotide sequences to deal with suspected cross-contamination and a sequencing artifact. A later analysis calculated a clonal expansion index for each public chain from normalized within-repertoire ranks of inferred template counts. In a later analysis, generation probabilities were computed with a VDJ recombination model fitted to out-of-frame rearrangements, and the resulting probabilities were checked against IGoR. In a later analysis, TCR-TCR, TCR-HLA and TCR-CMV co-occurrence was scored with hypergeometric tests, and a repertoire-size bias correction was applied to TCR pairs. To estimate false discovery rates, a later analysis permuted the HLA or CMV assignments 20 times. In a later analysis, co-occurring TCRs were grouped with DBSCAN, and TCRdist sequence similarity was added when clustering was performed within HLA-allele-positive subsets. Co-occurrence clustering excluded repertoires with fewer than 30,000 or more than 120,000 public chains, plus five with anomalous nucleotide sharing. In its TCRdb copy, this immuneACCESS table keeps in-frame sequences only and misses some clones. Where compared with another copy, unresolved V genes explain less than half of these, and the others have no known cause. The V and J calls and clone size were taken over from that table, and D and trimming were inferred from the DNA. The sample includes approximately 120,000 clones, with 70% to 80% observed a single time. Of the sample, more than 3% falls within the top ten clones.

V is pared back by 0 bases and J by 4 bases, with 12 bases lying between the germline termini. CDR1 and CDR2 were assigned from the germline V gene (reference sequence) as MNHEY and SMNVEV. Counted from cysteine to phenylalanine, this CDR3 has 15 amino acids. Kept here is only the CDR3 DNA, which spans 45 bases and is read in frame from base 1. The sample comes from a study of cytomegalovirus exposure and HLA in healthy donors (dated by TCRdb to the late 2010s). Background for the entire study: An earlier analysis of several hundred of the donors reported 276 Gb of sequence data and around 120 million unique TCR beta sequences obtained from about 170 million T cells. An earlier analysis of around 540 of the donors applied high-throughput TCR beta sequencing to assess whether each TCR beta V gene segment acted as functional or pseudogenic. To predict cytomegalovirus infection status, the study combined high-throughput TCR immunosequencing, statistical association of individual TCRs with disease status, and machine learning. In a later genetic analysis, genome-wide SNP genotypes for about 55% of the 666 donors were used, and that subset was treated as a discovery cohort. The study was designed to test whether signatures of past pathogen exposure could be identified by cataloging public T cell receptors. Among around 400 genotyped donors of the cohort, an average of roughly 240,000 unique TCR beta nucleotide sequences were sequenced per donor, roughly 20% of them non-productive. Donor age, sex, ethnicity and CMV serostatus were compiled together with the repertoire data. Several DR-DQ haplotypes were handled as single units for association and clustering because linkage in the cohort was strong. The number of donors typed differed by locus, with roughly 620-630 for A, B, C, DRB1 and DQB1, 522 for DQA1, approximately 580 for DPA1, and about 450 for DPB1. The study profiled the T cell repertoires of more than 500 subjects by immunosequencing and related them to cytomegalovirus serostatus. In the later analysis, no new phenotypic data were used to find candidate immune exposures; instead, reliance was placed on TCR beta sequences and their occurrence across donors. HLA typing covered class I and class II loci at four-digit resolution. Along with the approximately 700-subject first cohort, a separate validation cohort of over 90 different subjects was used. Of the approximately 400 genotyped donors, 65% to 90% were placed in the genetic ancestry cluster associated with self-reported Caucasian donors. Every repertoire in the discovery cohort had been generated on one and the same sequencing platform. An early release that covered some 630 HLA-typed donors contained about 290 gigabases of sequencing data and tens of millions of unique TCR sequences. In a later analysis, previously published TCR beta repertoires from hundreds of donors were re-analyzed and high-resolution HLA genotyping was added so that TCR occurrence patterns could be studied. On the study overall, not on this receptor specifically: According to a later analysis, TCR association rates differed among HLA loci, with DRB1 alleles showing the most associated TCRs and HLA-C alleles showing the fewest. When HLA alleles, especially DR and DQ, strongly co-occurred, attributing TCR associations to individual alleles was difficult. The sequencing pipeline was judged likely to have produced a cluster of highly shared sequence variants as a technical artifact. Because counts were too low, some 16 rarely observed V segments, including chromosome 9 orphons, were excluded from the earlier analysis of some 590 of the donors. In a later genetic analysis, a missense DCLRE1C variant was associated with V-gene and J-gene trimming of TCR beta chains, and the association was replicated in an independent cohort. Immune exposure information for the cohort was limited to CMV serostatus. A later genetic analysis reported fewer N-insertions in productive TCRs among donors in an Asian-associated ancestry cluster than the roughly 700-donor mean. Because the 87-base-pair reads could not distinguish some IMGT-functional V segments, including TRBV6-2 and TRBV6-3, those segments were excluded. The classifier was reported to diagnose cytomegalovirus status with high specificity and sensitivity in both the original and validation cohorts. In vitro tests confirmed that a few of the cytomegalovirus-associated TCR beta chains recognize cytomegalovirus antigens. The cohort was sequenced for TCR beta chains only, and without alpha or paired-chain data the features that could be detected were limited. In an earlier analysis of around 500 of the donors, most TCR beta V segments appeared in productive rearrangements about 90% or about 30% of the time, broadly matching IMGT annotations. HLA typing was unavailable for some donors at each locus, so association tests used only the typed subset. A later analysis reported that several top co-occurrence clusters appeared linked to parvovirus B19, influenza, CMV and Epstein-Barr virus. A later analysis found that HLA-associated TCR beta chains were more clonally expanded and had lower generation probabilities than equally common non-associated chains. In a later analysis, 16,951 TCR beta sequences were associated with specific HLA alleles at a false discovery rate of 0.05. A further reported finding was that TCR beta sequences accurately predicted the HLA-A and HLA-B alleles for most subjects in the first cohort. In a later analysis, most CMV-associated TCR beta chains were found to appear HLA-restricted, with HLA associations seemingly driven largely by CMV exposure. Correlated functional status among segregating V segments might reflect linkage disequilibrium, but an unknown experimental factor could not be ruled out. The presence/absence analyses assumed that sequencing depth was roughly uniform across donors, and that assumption may not be true. Most TCR sequences were observed very rarely across donors, whereas some public TCRs were present in many individuals. In the study, around 160 TCR beta chains were listed as associated with cytomegalovirus. The authors suggested that the approach could potentially be generalized to other disease states and immunological phenotypes.

The cohort consisted of fewer than 700 healthy bone marrow donors. At the time of sampling, all cohort members were nominally healthy, though unrecorded immune exposures were likely present. The donor tested CMV seronegative, placing the donor among the 350 to 400 seronegative members of the cohort. A peripheral blood sample was provided by each donor, and peripheral blood mononuclear cells were used for TCR beta sequencing. Genomic DNA was extracted from the blood cell samples with the Qiagen DNeasy Blood Extraction Kit. The TCR sequence derives from a man aged 40-55 years in good health and CMV-seronegative. The specimen sequenced was PBMCs. Recombination joined TRBV27 with TRBJ1-1, with no confidently assigned D gene. CDR3 loop: CASSLSGGIGTEAFF. Here is the DNA: TGTGCCAGCAGTTTATCGGGAGGGATCGGCACTGAAGCTTTCTTT.